One sample yielded the 17 T cell receptor beta chains listed below, sequenced in a study of T-cell reconstitution after alpha-beta-depleted transplantation in children. During its preparation, the TCRbeta library received unique molecular identifiers. TCRdb itself ran the PCR reads through MiXCR, one entry per CDR3 protein. The sample lists some 75,000 distinct CDR3 sequences; around 6.6% were seen once. The specimen comprised PBMCs from the stem cell graft donor, sampled from the stem cell graft. These receptors were taken from a human donor who donated a stem cell graft to a child with acute lymphoblastic leukemia.

This clonotype was found a few times. The J gene is TRBJ2-2, the V gene TRBV5-4; 9 nucleotides match TRBD1. The CDR3 extends over 18 amino acids. Germline CDR1 is SGHNT and CDR2 is YYREEE (reference sequence). The junction had 16 bases not matched to a gene; V was cut back by 7 bases and J by 3 bases. In DNA, the CDR3 is TGTGCCAGCGGTATATTCGTATCCGGGACAGGGCACACCGGGGAGCTGTTTTTT. Translation gives CASGIFVSGTGHTGELFF.

The table lists this clonotype with many counts. This chain connects TRBV28 to TRBJ1-4; D remains ambiguous. The germline V gene has CDR1 MDHEN and CDR2 SYDVKM. The CDR3 runs 13 residues. V was cut by 7 bases and J by 10 bases, with 16 bases left in between. Here the CDR3 reads CASTPGRAGKLFF. The CDR3 region has the DNA TGTGCCAGCACCCCGGGTCGGGCTGGAAAACTGTTTTTT.

This clonotype appeared many times. The rearrangement uses TRBV29-1 and TRBJ1-1; tentative D call: TRBD1 (6 bases). Germline V gene lookup returns CDR1 SQVTM and CDR2 ANQGSEA. Trimming cost V 0 bases and J 3 bases, with 17 bases left between them. This CDR3 spans 16 amino acids. CDR3: CSVEEGAGGRYTEAFF. The CDR3 DNA follows: TGCAGCGTTGAAGAGGGGGCAGGAGGGAGGTACACTGAAGCTTTCTTT.

This clonotype was picked up a small number of times. The chain employs TRBV14 and TRBJ2-1, with D possibly matching TRBD1 (6 bases). V lost 6 bases and J 6 bases, leaving 12 bases between the germline ends. This CDR3 region has 13 residues. Germline V gene lookup returns CDR1 SGHDN and CDR2 FVKESK. The DNA of the CDR3 is TGTGCCAGCAGGTCAGGGGCGGGCAATGAGCAGTTCTTC. It translates to CASRSGAGNEQFF.

This clonotype was seen more than once but under ten times. A much larger clonotype is one base distant, so this may be a read error. The chain carries TRBV7-4 and TRBJ2-1; 13 bases match TRBD2. Germline CDR1 SGHVT, CDR2 SQSDAQ. The CDR3 consists of 15 residues. The ends lost 2 bases at V and 8 bases at J; junction bases unmatched: 3. CDR3 nucleotide sequence: TGTGCCAGCAGCTTAAGGACTAGCGGGGGTGATGAGCAGTTCTTC. Translated, it gives CASSLRTSGGDEQFF. The full variable domain, rest sourced from reference TRBV7-4 and TRBJ2-1, is GAGVSQSPRYKVAKRGRDVALRCDSISGHVTLYWYRQTLGQGSEVLTYSQSDAQRDKSGRPSGRFSAERPERSVSTLKIQRTEQGDSAVYLCASSLRTSGGDEQFFGPGTRLTVL.

Only one count was recorded for this clonotype. Relative to the germline gene, one junction end is altered; a read error may explain this. The chain carries TRBV29-1 and TRBJ2-3, with D unclear. There are 13 residues in the CDR3. Germline assignment: CDR1 SQVTM and CDR2 ANQGSEA. This chain's CDR3 is CSVETTPADTEYF. CDR3 nucleotides: TGCAGCGTTGAGACGACTCCCGCAGATACGGAGTATTTT.

At least ten counts were recorded for this clonotype. The rearrangement joins TRBV5-6 to TRBJ2-5; D is undetermined. V lost 4 bases, J lost 5 bases, and 12 bases lay in between. The CDR3 is made up of 13 amino acids. CDR1 and CDR2 from the germline V gene are SGHDT and YYEEEE. CDR3 in DNA: TGTGCCAGCAGCCTGAGGACGGCGGAGACCCAGTACTTC. It codes for CASSLRTAETQYF.

This clonotype was found many times. The chain has TRBV19 and TRBJ2-1; TRBD1 agrees at 11 bases. With V trimmed by 7 bases and J by 4 bases, 6 bases remained unmatched. This CDR3 region has 15 residues. Per the germline V gene, CDR1 is LNHDA and CDR2 is SQIVND (reference sequence). The CDR3 nucleotides are TGTGCCAGTAAGTGGACAGGGGGCATTTACAATGAGCAGTTCTTC. This sequence encodes CASKWTGGIYNEQFF. The full variable domain, completed using reference TRBV19 and TRBJ2-1, is DGGITQSPKYLFRKEGQNVTLSCEQNLNHDAMYWYRQDPGQGLRLIYYSQIVNDFQKGDIAEGYSVSREKKESFPLTVTSAQKNPTAFYLCASKWTGGIYNEQFFGPGTRLTVL.

This clonotype was recorded many times. The V and J genes are TRBV20-1 and TRBJ2-4; D gene ambiguous. Trimming pared 0 bases from V and 7 bases from J, leaving 1 base between. CDR3 length equals 10 residues. Germline values: CDR1 DFQATT, CDR2 SNEGSKA (reference sequence). In nucleotides, the CDR3 is TGCAGTGCTAGAGATAACATTCAGTACTTC. Protein: CSARDNIQYF.

This clonotype came up many times. The chain links TRBV5-6 to TRBJ2-3; 10 bases are a match to TRBD2. V lost 0 bases to trimming and J lost 0 bases; unmatched junction nucleotides: 7. Germline V gene sequence: CDR1 SGHDT, CDR2 YYEEEE. The CDR3 is 18 amino acids. CDR3 DNA sequence: TGTGCCAGCAGCTTGGAAAGCGGGAGGGTTCCTAGCACAGATACGCAGTATTTT. It encodes CASSLESGRVPSTDTQYF.

This clonotype was seen more than once but under ten times. J is TRBJ2-7 and V is TRBV20-1; tentatively, D is TRBD1 (5 bases). The ends were cut back, 0 bases at V and 0 bases at J, with 15 bases in the middle. The CDR3 covers 16 residues. Germline values: CDR1 DFQATT, CDR2 SNEGSKA (reference sequence). The CDR3, as DNA: TGCAGTGCTAGAGATTCCAGGGCCCTCTCCTCCTACGAGCAGTACTTC. The encoded protein is CSARDSRALSSYEQYF.

The chain links TRBV4-3 to TRBJ2-1, with 10 positions matching TRBD2. The V and J ends lost 0 bases and 7 bases, in that order; junction bases with no gene match: 9. CDR1 is LGHNA, CDR2 YSLEER, per germline. The CDR3 spans 17 residues. DNA for the CDR3: TGCGCCAGCAGCCAAGATCCCTCTAGCGGGGGAAGGAATGAGCAGTTCTTC. This sequence encodes CASSQDPSSGGRNEQFF.

In this sample, this clonotype turned up many times. Here the CDR3 reads CASSSSGSSNQPQHF. CDR3 DNA sequence: TGTGCCAGCAGCTCCTCTGGGAGTAGCAATCAGCCCCAGCATTTT. The chain couples TRBV3-1 to TRBJ1-5; D remains ambiguous. The V gene's germline CDR1 is LGHDT and CDR2 YNNKEL (reference sequence). This CDR3 region has 15 residues. Trimming took off 5 bases at V and 0 bases at J, with 11 bases between the two ends.

This clonotype was seen repeatedly, ten times or more. This chain's CDR3 is CASSSRGSGRTITDTQYF. CDR3 nucleotides: TGTGCCAGCAGCTCCCGGGGTAGCGGGAGGACTATCACAGATACGCAGTATTTT. V and J are TRBV7-8 and TRBJ2-3; 10 bases line up with TRBD2. V trimming: 4 bases; J trimming: 2 bases; junction bases outside the gene matches: 12. Per the germline V gene, CDR1 is SGHVS and CDR2 is FQNEAQ. The CDR3 loop spans 18 amino acids.

In its sample, this clonotype was seen many times. The V and J genes are TRBV5-1 and TRBJ1-1; D gene unclear. CDR3 size: 13 residues. Between the trimmed V and J ends, which lost 4 bases and 1 base, there was a span of 8 bases. Germline V gene sequence: CDR1 SGHRS, CDR2 YFSETQ. The CDR3 protein is CASSPDPNTEAFF. CDR3 nucleotide sequence: TGCGCCAGCAGCCCAGACCCGAACACTGAAGCTTTCTTT.

This clonotype was observed at least ten times. The chain is built from TRBV28 and TRBJ2-5; possible D gene TRBD2, 7 bases. The CDR3 extends over 15 amino acids. Trimming shortened V by 7 bases and J by 5 bases, and 20 bases separated the two germline ends. Looked up from germline, CDR1 is MDHEN and CDR2 is SYDVKM. The CDR3 DNA reads as TGTGCCAGCAAACAGGGAGGGGGTCAGGAGGAGACCCAGTACTTC. This translates into CASKQGGGQEETQYF.

This clonotype was seen ten or more times. The rearrangement joins TRBV10-3 to TRBJ2-6; D gene unclear. This CDR3 comprises 14 residues. The germline V gene has CDR1 ENHRY and CDR2 SYGVKD. With 3 bases removed from V and 1 base from J, the gap between germline ends came to 4 bases. The CDR3 here is CAISEISGANVLTF. In DNA form, the CDR3 reads TGTGCCATCAGTGAAATATCTGGGGCCAACGTCCTGACTTTC.